The next 16 T cell receptor beta chains were all read from a single sample in a study of T-cell reconstitution after alpha-beta-depleted transplantation in children. These receptors lack a known antigen. Broader study findings: From newly produced T cells came most of the T-cell counts and diversity one year after transplant.

As it was prepared, the TCRbeta library received unique molecular identifiers. TCRdb called the PCR reads again in MiXCR, with one record for every CDR3 protein. In the table there are about 290,000 distinct CDR3 sequences, roughly 8.2% of which are singletons. The specimen comprised peripheral blood, sampled 360 days after TCRalphabeta/CD19-depleted stem cell transplant. The receptors originated from a female patient younger than 10 who had a stem cell transplant for Fanconi anemia, so the T cells may come from the graft donor.

The DNA for the CDR3 is TGTGCCAGCATTAATCCAGGGGGATCACCCCTCCACTTT. Its translation is CASINPGGSPLHF. The rearrangement joins TRBV28 to TRBJ1-6; 7 bases line up with TRBD1. This CDR3 contains 13 residues. Germline CDR1 and CDR2: MDHEN and SYDVKM. Unmatched junction bases numbered 7, after V lost 7 bases and J lost 10 bases. The variable domain in full, completed from reference TRBV28 and TRBJ1-6, reads DVKVTQSSRYLVKRTGEKVFLECVQDMDHENMFWYRQDPGLGLRLIYFSYDVKMKEKGDIPEGYSVSREKKERFSLILESASTNQTSMYLCASINPGGSPLHFGNGTRLTVT.

This clonotype appeared many times. The chain couples TRBV7-2 to TRBJ2-3; TRBD2 matches at 12 bases. The J segment lost 7 bases and the V segment lost 2 bases, leaving 13 bases of the junction unmatched. The V gene's germline CDR1 is SGHTA and CDR2 FQGNSA. This CDR3 region has 18 residues. The DNA of the CDR3 is TGTGCCAGCAGCTTAAGCCCTGAGCTAGCGGGAGGGACTAATACGCAGTATTTT. Translation gives CASSLSPELAGGTNTQYF.

This clonotype has at least ten counts. This chain uses TRBV5-1 with TRBJ2-5; D is undetermined. V lost 0 bases to trimming and J lost 0 bases, with 6 bases between them. The germline gives CDR1 SGHRS, CDR2 YFSETQ. This CDR3 contains 14 residues. The CDR3 protein is CASSLVLDQETQYF. In DNA, the CDR3 is TGCGCCAGCAGCTTGGTGCTAGACCAAGAGACCCAGTACTTC.

This clonotype has at least ten counts. The gene calls are TRBV28 and TRBJ2-5; D is possibly TRBD1 (5 bases). Trimming pared 6 bases from V and 5 bases from J, leaving 13 bases between. Germline V gives CDR1 MDHEN, CDR2 SYDVKM. The CDR3 totals 13 residues. CDR3 coding DNA: TGTGCCAGCAGCGAAGGGGCGCGGGAGACCCAGTACTTC. Protein: CASSEGARETQYF.

The rearrangement joins TRBV6-1 to TRBJ2-7; TRBD1 agrees at 7 bases. With V trimmed by 6 bases and J by 4 bases, 12 bases remained unmatched. The CDR3 sequence is 15 residues long. Germline V lookup: CDR1 MNHNS, CDR2 SASEGT. CDR3 bases: TGTGCCAGCAGGGGTTTCGGGACAGACGATTACGAGCAGTACTTC. Its protein product is CASRGFGTDDYEQYF.

This clonotype was counted many times. The chain is built from TRBV24-1 and TRBJ2-1; 7 bases line up with TRBD1. Germline values: CDR1 KGHDR, CDR2 SFDVKD. This CDR3 is built from 16 residues. Trimming removed 4 bases from V and 3 bases from J; junction bases left unmatched: 8. The CDR3 loop reads CATSDPDRAFYNEQFF. The CDR3 bases are TGTGCCACCAGTGACCCTGACAGGGCCTTCTACAATGAGCAGTTCTTC.

This clonotype was recorded many times. The chain uses TRBV7-9 and TRBJ2-7; TRBD2 is a possible D gene (6 bases). V was trimmed by 1 base and J by 2 bases, leaving 6 bases between them. Germline-derived CDR1 and CDR2 are SEHNR and FQNEAQ (reference sequence). CDR3 length: 13 amino acids. CDR3 sequence (DNA): TGTGCCAGCAGCTTAGGGACTACCTACGAGCAGTACTTC. This codes for CASSLGTTYEQYF.

Here the CDR3 reads CASSLQGVGPQHF. The CDR3 nucleotides read TGTGCCAGCAGTTTACAGGGGGTAGGGCCCCAGCATTTT. The chain is built from TRBV12-3 or TRBV12-4 and TRBJ1-5, with 7 bases lining up with TRBD1. J gave up 9 bases and V 2 bases, and 4 bases lay outside the gene matches. There are 13 residues in the CDR3.

The rearrangement uses TRBV7-6 and TRBJ2-5, with 13 bases fitting TRBD2. J gave up 5 bases and V 1 base, and 4 bases lay outside the gene matches. CDR1 and CDR2 from the germline V gene are SGHVS and FNYEAQ. The CDR3 consists of 16 residues. CDR3 sequence (DNA): TGTGCCAGCAGCTTAGGACTAGCGGGGGGCCCGGAGACCCAGTACTTC. Protein sequence: CASSLGLAGGPETQYF.

This clonotype was seen more than once but under ten times. This chain links TRBV5-5 with TRBJ2-1, with 10 bases fitting TRBD2. V dropped 2 bases and J dropped 5; count of bases not matched to a gene: 7. Germline V gives CDR1 SGHKS, CDR2 YYEKEE (reference sequence). This CDR3 has 16 residues. The CDR3 DNA follows: TGTGCCAGCAGCTTCCCTAGCGGGGGATTAGACAATGAGCAGTTCTTC. This translates into CASSFPSGGLDNEQFF.

This clonotype was counted at least ten times. The chain combines TRBV11-3 with TRBJ2-1, with a tentative D call TRBD2 (5 bases). This CDR3 region has 18 residues. The V and J ends lost 2 bases and 5 bases respectively, with 22 bases between them. Germline V gives CDR1 SGHNT, CDR2 YENEEA. The CDR3 here is CASSLLRGSRTADNEQFF. The CDR3, as DNA: TGTGCCAGCAGCTTATTACGAGGATCAAGGACTGCTGACAATGAGCAGTTCTTC.

The table lists this clonotype with many counts. DNA for the CDR3: TGTGCCAGCAGCTCTAGGACTAGAACGGAGACCCAGTACTTC. Amino acids: CASSSRTRTETQYF. V and J are TRBV7-9 and TRBJ2-5; TRBD2 matches 7 bases. Per the germline V gene, CDR1 is SEHNR and CDR2 is FQNEAQ (reference sequence). V lost 4 bases and J lost 5; bases outside the gene matches: 7. The CDR3 is 14 amino acids.

V gene TRBV7-3 combines with J gene TRBJ2-2; 8 bases agree with TRBD2. The V segment lost 0 bases and the J segment 5 bases; nucleotides outside the gene matches: 11. This CDR3 region has 18 residues. The germline gives CDR1 SGHTA, CDR2 FQGTGA. CDR3: CASSLTQELAGGTGELFF. CDR3 sequence (DNA): TGTGCCAGCAGCTTAACCCAGGAGTTGGCGGGAGGTACCGGGGAGCTGTTTTTT. Variable domain in full (rest from reference TRBV7-3 and TRBJ2-2): GAGVSQTPSNKVTEKGKYVELRCDPISGHTALYWYRQSLGQGPEFLIYFQGTGAADDSGLPNDRFFAVRPEGSVSTLKIQRTERGDSAVYLCASSLTQELAGGTGELFFGEGSRLTVL.

This clonotype occurred a few times. This chain connects TRBV7-9 to TRBJ2-7; unclear D gene. CDR1 is SEHNR, CDR2 FQNEAQ, per germline (reference sequence). V shed 5 bases and J shed 0 bases, with 11 bases lying between them. The CDR3 has 14 amino acids. The CDR3 DNA reads as TGTGCCAGCAGCCTACTAACAGTCTCCTACGAGCAGTACTTC. Its translation: CASSLLTVSYEQYF.

This clonotype was found a few times. The CDR3 sequence is CASSSTPGQGVYEQYF. The CDR3 DNA is TGTGCCAGCAGCAGCACGCCGGGACAGGGTGTCTACGAGCAGTACTTC. The genes are TRBV7-3 and TRBJ2-7; the match to TRBD1 covers 9 bases. V shed 5 bases and J 3 bases; nucleotides not matched to a gene: 11. CDR3 length: 16 amino acids. Germline V gene sequence: CDR1 SGHTA, CDR2 FQGTGA.

The sample holds a few counts of this clonotype. This chain joins TRBV6-2 or TRBV6-3 and TRBJ2-3, with TRBD2 matching 10 bases. The germline gives CDR1 MNHEY, CDR2 SVGEGT. V shed 5 bases and J 4 bases; nucleotides not matched to a gene: 9. This CDR3 has 16 amino acids. In DNA, the CDR3 is TGTGCCAGCAGTCGTTCTACTAGCGGGATCCCAGATACGCAGTATTTT. This sequence encodes CASSRSTSGIPDTQYF.